These 25 T cell receptor beta chains share one sample of origin, sequenced in a study of CD8 T cells in ankylosing spondylitis. A single record per CDR3 protein comes from TCRdb applying MiXCR to the 5' RACE reads. The table includes approximately 100,000 distinct CDR3 sequences, about 8.5% detected once. The sequenced sample was blood, either unsorted or a sorted T cell fraction (not recorded which). These receptors were taken from a male donor with ankylosing spondylitis or in good health (not recorded which).

A remark on this clonotype: Just one base apart from a much larger clone, this may be a read error. CDR3 in DNA: TGCGCCAGCAGTTTCCTCGGGGGCGGCGCGAGCACCGGGGAGCTGTTTTTT. Translation: CASSFLGGGASTGELFF. The chain links TRBV5-1 to TRBJ2-2; perhaps D is TRBD1 or TRBD2 (6 bases each). The ends were cut back, 5 bases at V and 4 bases at J, with 21 bases in the middle. The germline V gene has CDR1 SGHRS and CDR2 YFSETQ. CDR3 length: 17 residues.

A note on this clonotype: Its ends do not fully match the called genes, so a read error is possible. V and J are TRBV7-2 and TRBJ2-3; 7 positions agree with TRBD2. In germline, CDR1 is SGHTA, CDR2 FQGNSA. The CDR3 contains 15 residues. CDR3 loop: CASSLDGGSTDMQYF. The CDR3 region has the DNA TGTGCCAGCAGCTTAGACGGGGGGAGCACAGATATGCAGTATTTT.

This clonotype occurred many times. This chain joins TRBV25-1 and TRBJ1-6, with 7 bases identical to TRBD1. CDR1 is MGHDK and CDR2 is SYGVNS in the germline V gene. This CDR3 has 19 residues. After removal of 3 bases from V and 4 bases from J, the junction contained 15 bases not matched to a gene. The CDR3 loop reads CASSEVRGRDGSYNSPLHF. Here the CDR3 DNA reads TGTGCCAGCAGTGAGGTCAGGGGGAGAGACGGGAGTTATAATTCACCCCTCCACTTT.

As to this clonotype: A much larger clone differs by one base, so this may be a read error. The V call is TRBV29-1, the J call TRBJ1-4, with TRBD1 matching over 7 bases. The CDR3 length is 14 residues. After removal of 7 bases from V and 7 bases from J, the junction contained 12 bases not matched to a gene. Germline CDR1 SQVTM, CDR2 ANQGSEA. The CDR3 DNA reads TGCAGCGCTTCAACAGGGGCGGCGGGTGAAAAACTGTTTTTT. It is translated as CSASTGAAGEKLFF.

This clonotype was recorded a few times. An end of the junction does not agree with germline; a read error may underlie this. The chain carries TRBV30 and TRBJ1-4; 9 bases line up with TRBD1. CDR3 length: 13 amino acids. In germline, CDR1 is GTSNPN, CDR2 SVGIG (reference sequence). The CDR3 bases are TGTGCCGGGGGGGGACAGGGAGATTCCCCCGGGGTTTTT. Its protein is CAGGGQGDSPGVF.

This clonotype was counted between two and nine times. The chain recombines TRBV5-4 with TRBJ2-2; D gene unclear. With 0 bases removed from V and 5 bases from J, the gap between germline ends came to 8 bases. The germline gives CDR1 SGHNT, CDR2 YYREEE (reference sequence). The CDR3 is 14 amino acids. This CDR3 reads CASSLAGWTGELFF. The DNA for the CDR3 is TGTGCCAGCAGCTTGGCAGGTTGGACCGGGGAGCTGTTTTTT.

The rearrangement uses TRBV5-1 and TRBJ2-1; 9 bases map to TRBD1. This CDR3 is 16 amino acids long. Trimming took 6 bases from V and 4 from J; bases not matched to a gene: 11. Germline loops: CDR1 SGHRS, CDR2 YFSETQ. The CDR3 loop reads CASNTGTGISYNEQFF. CDR3 DNA sequence: TGCGCCAGCAACACCGGGACAGGGATAAGTTACAATGAGCAGTTCTTC.

This clonotype was seen repeatedly, ten times or more. The J gene is TRBJ2-7, the V gene TRBV4-1; 7 bases are a match to TRBD1. V shed 4 bases, J shed 0 bases, and the junction held 9 bases outside the gene matches. The CDR3 contains 16 residues. Germline V gene lookup returns CDR1 MGHRA and CDR2 YSYEKL. CDR3 nucleotides: TGCGCCAGCAGCCGACCGGGACAGCTTTCCTCCTACGAGCAGTACTTC. It translates to CASSRPGQLSSYEQYF.

At least ten counts were recorded for this clonotype. The chain uses TRBV10-3 and TRBJ1-2; D may be TRBD1 (5 bases). This CDR3 comprises 14 residues. Deletions cut 8 bases from V and 3 bases from J, with 16 bases between. Per germline, CDR1 ENHRY and CDR2 SYGVKD. The CDR3 region is CAISGPDIYYGYTF. CDR3 sequence (DNA): TGTGCCATCTCCGGTCCGGACATATACTATGGCTACACCTTC.

This clonotype was counted between two and nine times. The chain employs TRBV18 and TRBJ1-1, with D possibly matching TRBD1 (6 bases). The CDR3 loop spans 15 amino acids. Per germline, CDR1 KGHSH and CDR2 LQKENI. The ends were cut back, 3 bases at V and 7 bases at J, with 18 bases in the middle. CDR3 nucleotide sequence: TGTGCCAGCTCACCCCGACAGGCCGGGAACGGTGAAGCTTTCTTT. It encodes CASSPRQAGNGEAFF.

In its sample, this clonotype was seen a few times. The chain joins TRBV11-3 to TRBJ2-5; D possibly corresponds to TRBD1 (6 bases). Germline V CDR1 and CDR2: SGHNT, YENEEA. The CDR3 sequence is 16 residues long. V was cut by 5 bases and J by 3 bases, with 19 bases left in between. CDR3 in DNA: TGTGCCAGCAGCCCAGGATTCCAGGGGCGAGAAGAGACCCAGTACTTC. Its translation is CASSPGFQGREETQYF.

This clonotype was picked up many times. The CDR3, as DNA: TGTGCCAGCAGTTTATTGGGTAGGGCGCCCAATGAGCAGTTCTTC. As protein: CASSLLGRAPNEQFF. V is TRBV12-3 or TRBV12-4 and J is TRBJ2-1; D is unresolved. V gave up 2 bases and J gave up 6 bases, with 14 bases separating them. This CDR3 has 15 amino acids.

This clonotype was recorded at least ten times. Here the CDR3 reads CAISAVTSGGTDTQYF. The CDR3 DNA sequence: TGTGCCATCAGTGCGGTGACTAGCGGGGGCACAGATACGCAGTATTTT. The chain couples TRBV10-3 to TRBJ2-3; TRBD2 matches 11 bases. CDR1 is ENHRY and CDR2 is SYGVKD in the germline V gene. The V gene end was trimmed by 4 bases and the J gene end by 1 base; junction bases not matched to a gene: 4. This CDR3 has 16 amino acids.

This clonotype was seen a few times. The V and J genes are TRBV7-2 and TRBJ1-3; perhaps TRBD1 as D (5 bases). CDR3 size: 15 residues. CDR1 SGHTA and CDR2 FQGNSA come from the germline V gene. The germline V and J ends were trimmed by 1 base and 4 bases, with 11 bases remaining between them. The CDR3 coding sequence is TGTGCCAGCAGCTTAGGCCCAGGGCCCGGAAACACCATATATTTT. It encodes CASSLGPGPGNTIYF.

At least ten counts were recorded for this clonotype. J is TRBJ2-7 and V is TRBV12-3 or TRBV12-4; D remains unclear. Trimming left V 5 bases short and J 2 bases short, with 10 bases between. This CDR3 has 13 residues. The CDR3 here is CASSRWITYEQYF. The CDR3, as DNA: TGTGCCAGCAGTAGGTGGATTACCTACGAGCAGTACTTC.

This clonotype was counted ten times or more. J is TRBJ2-5 and V is TRBV29-1; 7 bases line up with TRBD1. CDR3 length: 14 residues. CDR1 is SQVTM, CDR2 ANQGSEA, per germline. V lost 2 bases and J lost 7; bases outside the gene matches: 10. The CDR3 loop reads CSVENRGRPMTQYF. The CDR3 region has the DNA TGCAGCGTTGAAAACAGGGGCCGCCCGATGACCCAGTACTTC.

The chain employs TRBV4-1 and TRBJ2-7; possibly TRBD1 for D (6 bases). This CDR3 is built from 15 residues. Germline loops: CDR1 MGHRA, CDR2 YSYEKL. V was pared by 4 bases and J by 3 bases, with 16 bases between. The CDR3, as DNA: TGCGCCAGCAGCCGAACACAGGGTAACGTCTACGAGCAGTACTTC. This codes for CASSRTQGNVYEQYF.

The sample holds many counts of this clonotype. The chain employs TRBV4-1 and TRBJ1-5; possible D gene TRBD1, 6 bases. This CDR3 spans 14 amino acids. Germline values: CDR1 MGHRA, CDR2 YSYEKL. The CDR3 nucleotides are TGCGCTTCCCGGGACACCTTTAGCAATCAGCCCCAGCATTTT. Its translation is CASRDTFSNQPQHF.

This clonotype was seen ten or more times. With a much larger clone just one base away, this may be a read error. The chain links TRBV6-2 or TRBV6-3 to TRBJ1-2; D is ambiguous. Germline lookup yields CDR1 MNHEY and CDR2 SVGEGT. The CDR3 totals 13 residues. CDR3 loop: CASSYSTNYDYTF. The CDR3 nucleotides are TGTGCCAGCAGTTACAGTACCAACTATGACTACACCTTC.

This clonotype was counted at least ten times. The chain combines TRBV12-3 or TRBV12-4 with TRBJ1-1, with D unclear. Trimming took 1 base from V and 4 from J, leaving 13 bases between them. This CDR3 contains 15 residues. CDR3 amino acids: CASSLGIGSGTEAFF. The CDR3 DNA sequence: TGTGCCAGCAGTTTAGGTATAGGGAGTGGCACTGAAGCTTTCTTT.

The rearrangement uses TRBV20-1 and TRBJ2-5; 8 bases agree with TRBD2. Trimming removed 3 bases from V and 1 base from J; junction bases left unmatched: 4. CDR1 and CDR2 from the germline V gene are DFQATT and SNEGSKA (reference sequence). There are 14 residues in the CDR3. The CDR3 spells CSARTSASQETQYF. The CDR3 DNA reads as TGCAGTGCTAGGACTAGCGCGTCCCAAGAGACCCAGTACTTC.

This clonotype occurred once. J is TRBJ2-5 and V is TRBV4-3; weak D call: TRBD1 (5 bases). The CDR3 sequence is 15 residues long. In germline, CDR1 is LGHNA, CDR2 YSLEER. V was shortened by 2 bases and J by 2 bases, with 12 bases between the two germline ends. The CDR3 sequence is CASSQRLGDQETQYF. The CDR3 DNA reads TGCGCCAGCAGCCAACGTCTAGGGGATCAAGAGACCCAGTACTTC.

On this clonotype: With a much larger clone just one base away, this may be a read error. This chain connects TRBV7-9 to TRBJ2-7; 7 nucleotides line up with TRBD1. The CDR3 is 14 amino acids. V gave up 6 bases and J gave up 5 bases; unmatched junction bases: 10. Germline V gives CDR1 SEHNR, CDR2 FQNEAQ (reference sequence). The CDR3 DNA sequence: TGTGCCAGCAGTTCCTGGGATGGGACAGACGAGCAGTACTTC. The encoded protein is CASSSWDGTDEQYF.

Many counts were recorded for this clonotype. V usage is TRBV7-9 and J usage is TRBJ2-1; 9 bases map to TRBD2. J lost 6 bases, V lost 1 base, and 4 bases had no gene match. This CDR3 has 15 amino acids. Per germline, CDR1 SEHNR and CDR2 FQNEAQ (reference sequence). CDR3 sequence reads: CASSLVPRGGNEQFF. CDR3 DNA: TGTGCCAGCAGCTTAGTTCCGCGGGGGGGCAATGAGCAGTTCTTC.

This clonotype occurred many times. The chain carries TRBV27 and TRBJ1-5, with D unresolved. Trimming stripped 0 bases from V and 9 bases from J, with 6 bases between. The CDR3 runs 12 residues. CDR1 MNHEY and CDR2 SMNVEV come from the germline V gene (reference sequence). The CDR3: CASSLSGGPQHF. In DNA form, the CDR3 reads TGTGCCAGCAGTTTATCGGGCGGGCCCCAGCATTTT.